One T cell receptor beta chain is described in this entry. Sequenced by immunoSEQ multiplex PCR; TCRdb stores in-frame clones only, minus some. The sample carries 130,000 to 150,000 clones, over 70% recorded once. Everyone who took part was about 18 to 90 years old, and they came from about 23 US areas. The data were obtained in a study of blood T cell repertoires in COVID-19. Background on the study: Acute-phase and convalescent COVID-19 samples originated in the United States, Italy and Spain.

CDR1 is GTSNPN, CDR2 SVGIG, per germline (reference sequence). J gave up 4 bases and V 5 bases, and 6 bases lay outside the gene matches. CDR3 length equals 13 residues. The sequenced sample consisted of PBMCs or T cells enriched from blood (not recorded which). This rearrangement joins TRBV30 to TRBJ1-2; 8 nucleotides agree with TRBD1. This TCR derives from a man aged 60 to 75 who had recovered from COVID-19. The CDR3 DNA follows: TGTGCCTGGCACCGGGACAGGCCCTATGGCTACACCTTC. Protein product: CAWHRDRPYGYTF.